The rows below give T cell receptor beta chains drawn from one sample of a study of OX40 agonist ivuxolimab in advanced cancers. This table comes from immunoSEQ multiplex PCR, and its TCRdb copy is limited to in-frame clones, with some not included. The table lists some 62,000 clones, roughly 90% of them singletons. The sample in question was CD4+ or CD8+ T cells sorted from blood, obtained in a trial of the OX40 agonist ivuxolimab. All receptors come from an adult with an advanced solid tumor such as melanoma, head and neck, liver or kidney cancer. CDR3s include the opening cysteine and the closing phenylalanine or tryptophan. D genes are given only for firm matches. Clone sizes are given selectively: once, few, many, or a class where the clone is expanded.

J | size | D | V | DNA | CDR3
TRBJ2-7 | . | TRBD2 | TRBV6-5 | TGTGCCAGCAGCCCAGTAGCGGGAGGGCCCTACGAGCAGTACTTC | CASSPVAGGPYEQYF
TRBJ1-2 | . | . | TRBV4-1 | TGCGCCAGCAGCCAACGAGAGGCGACTCGCTATGGCTACACCTTC | CASSQREATRYGYTF
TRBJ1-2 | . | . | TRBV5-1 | TGCGCCAGCAGCCAAGGAACGGCAGGGATTGCCTATGGCTACACCTTC | CASSQGTAGIAYGYTF
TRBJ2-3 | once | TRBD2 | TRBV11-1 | TGTGCCAGCAGTCCCCTAGCGGGGGGAGGCGCAGATACGCAGTATTTT | CASSPLAGGGADTQYF
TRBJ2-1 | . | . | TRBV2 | TGTGCCAGCAGTGTTGGGTACAATGAGCAGTTCTTC | CASSVGYNEQFF
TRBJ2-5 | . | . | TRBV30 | TGTGCCTGGAGTGATACGCTGGAGACCCAGTACTTC | CAWSDTLETQYF
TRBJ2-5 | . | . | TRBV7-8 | TGTGCCAGCAGTTACGACGGGGAGACCCAGTACTTC | CASSYDGETQYF
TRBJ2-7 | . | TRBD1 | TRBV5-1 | TGCGCCAGCAGCTTGGGGCCGGGACAGGTTTCCTACGAGCAGTACTTC | CASSLGPGQVSYEQYF
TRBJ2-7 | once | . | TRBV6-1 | TGTGCCAGCAGACAGGGTTCGCTCGAGCAGTACTTC | CASRQGSLEQYF
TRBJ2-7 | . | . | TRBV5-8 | TGTGCCAGCAGCTTGGAACCCCTAGCCGAGCAGTACTTC | CASSLEPLAEQYF
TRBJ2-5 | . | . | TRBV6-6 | TGTGCCAGCAGTTATGCGGCAGGGCGCCAAGAGACCCAGTACTTC | CASSYAAGRQETQYF
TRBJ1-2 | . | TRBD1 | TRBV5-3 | TGTGCCAGAAGCTCACAGGGGGCTGAATATGGCTACACCTTC | CARSSQGAEYGYTF
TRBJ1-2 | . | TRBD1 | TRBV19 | TGTGCCAGTAGTAATGACAGGGAAGGGGCTGGCTACACCTTC | CASSNDREGAGYTF
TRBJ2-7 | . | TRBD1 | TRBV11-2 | TGTGCCAGCAGCTTAGGAACCGGGACAGGGGGGACCTACGAGCAGTACTTC | CASSLGTGTGGTYEQYF
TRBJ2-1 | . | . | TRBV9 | TGTGCCAGCAGCCCAGGGATAAGCTATGGGCATGAGCAGTTCTTC | CASSPGISYGHEQFF
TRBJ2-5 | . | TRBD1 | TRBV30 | TGTGCCTGGGACCCGGGACAGGGAGGGGAGACCCAGTACTTC | CAWDPGQGGETQYF
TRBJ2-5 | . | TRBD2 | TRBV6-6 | TGTGCCAGCAGTCTGGGGGGGAATAAAGAGACCCAGTACTTC | CASSLGGNKETQYF
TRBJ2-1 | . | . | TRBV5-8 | TGTGCCAGCAGCTTGGAAGGATCCTACAATGAGCAGTTCTTC | CASSLEGSYNEQFF